One sample yielded the 17 T cell receptor beta chains listed below, sequenced in a study of shared clonotypes between healthy human individuals. This table comes from immunoSEQ multiplex PCR, and its TCRdb copy is limited to in-frame clones, with some not included. The table includes a few million clones, 93% detected once. Sequencing was performed on naive CD4+ T cells from PBMCs. Subset meaning: CD45RA+ positively selected. The receptors stem from a young man in good health. Some clones in this sample may be carry-over from other donors' samples.

The chain recombines TRBV7-2 with TRBJ2-3; tentative D call: TRBD1 (6 bases). V gave up 5 bases and J gave up 7 bases, with 13 bases separating them. CDR3 length: 13 residues. CDR1 SGHTA and CDR2 FQGNSA come from the germline V gene. DNA for the CDR3: TGTGCCAGCAGCGTCAACAGGGAAAATACGCAGTATTTT. Translating gives CASSVNRENTQYF.

For this clone: Other DNA sequences in this sample translate to the same CDR3. This chain joins TRBV7-2 and TRBJ1-3, with TRBD1 as a possible D gene (5 bases). Trimming pared 1 base from V and 0 bases from J, leaving 10 bases between. Germline V gene data show CDR1 as SGHTA and CDR2 as FQGNSA. The CDR3 loop spans 16 amino acids. This CDR3 is CASSLGQTDSGNTIYF. CDR3 in DNA: TGTGCCAGCAGCTTAGGGCAGACAGACTCTGGAAACACCATATATTTT.

The rearrangement joins TRBV5-6 to TRBJ1-2; 7 bases match TRBD1. The CDR3 covers 14 residues. CDR1 and CDR2 (germline): SGHDT, YYEEEE. The ends lost 2 bases at V and 6 bases at J; junction bases unmatched: 7. The CDR3 DNA follows: TGTGCCAGCAGCTTAGGGATAGGGGGCCATGGCTACACCTTC. The encoded protein is CASSLGIGGHGYTF.

This chain links TRBV7-8 with TRBJ2-5; D gene unclear. Germline CDR1 SGHVS, CDR2 FQNEAQ. V was shortened by 0 bases and J by 2 bases, with 7 bases between the two germline ends. The length of the CDR3 is 14 residues. The CDR3 spells CASSLAYSQETQYF. The CDR3 DNA sequence: TGTGCCAGCAGCTTAGCCTACAGTCAAGAGACCCAGTACTTC. Together with reference TRBV7-8 and TRBJ2-5, the CDR3 gives the full variable domain: GAGVSQSPRYKVAKRGQDVALRCDPISGHVSLFWYQQALGQGPEFLTYFQNEAQLDKSGLPSDRFFAERPEGSVSTLKIQRTQQEDSAVYLCASSLAYSQETQYFGPGTRLLVL.

The rearrangement joins TRBV25-1 to TRBJ2-2; 12 bases are shared with TRBD1. The CDR3 length is 18 residues. CDR1 and CDR2 from the germline V gene are MGHDK and SYGVNS. Trimming cost V 5 bases and J 8 bases; bases outside gene matches: 15. In nucleotides, the CDR3 is TGTGCCAGCAGTTTACCGGGACAGGGGGCTACCCCGGCGGGGGAGCTGTTTTTT. This encodes CASSLPGQGATPAGELFF.

The rearrangement joins TRBV5-6 to TRBJ1-1; a possible D gene is TRBD1 (5 bases). The CDR3 has 13 amino acids. With 5 bases removed from V and 8 bases from J, the gap between germline ends came to 16 bases. Germline CDR1 reads SGHDT; CDR2 reads YYEEEE. The CDR3 protein is CASSWTERDEAFF. CDR3 DNA sequence: TGTGCCAGCAGTTGGACGGAGAGGGACGAAGCTTTCTTT.

The rearrangement uses TRBV18 and TRBJ2-1; no definite D call. The ends were cut back, 2 bases at V and 0 bases at J, with 8 bases in the middle. CDR3 length: 15 residues. Per the germline V gene, CDR1 is KGHSH and CDR2 is LQKENI. The CDR3 sequence is CASSPNGFSYNEQFF. The CDR3 coding sequence is TGTGCCAGCTCACCAAACGGGTTCTCCTACAATGAGCAGTTCTTC.

The chain links TRBV6-6 to TRBJ2-3, with 7 bases aligning to TRBD1. This CDR3 region has 11 residues. From germline, CDR1 is MNHNY and CDR2 SVGAGI (reference sequence). V lost 6 bases to trimming and J lost 13 bases; unmatched junction nucleotides: 7. CDR3: CASRAGDSKYF. The CDR3 DNA reads as TGTGCCAGCAGGGCCGGGGACAGCAAGTATTTT.

CDR3 bases: TGTGCCAGCAGCTTAGATGGGGTATGGCAGCCCCAGCATTTT. Its protein product is CASSLDGVWQPQHF. The chain employs TRBV7-9 and TRBJ1-5; D is unresolved. V dropped 1 base and J dropped 7 bases, with 11 bases sitting between them. This CDR3 has 14 residues. Germline V gene data show CDR1 as SEHNR and CDR2 as FQNEAQ (reference sequence).

The chain combines TRBV27 with TRBJ1-1, with D tentatively TRBD1 (5 bases). The germline gives CDR1 MNHEY, CDR2 SMNVEV (reference sequence). Trimming removed 8 bases from V and 3 bases from J, with 10 bases in between. The CDR3 has 12 amino acids. The CDR3 protein is CASGWGYTEAFF. The CDR3 DNA reads TGTGCCAGCGGTTGGGGGTACACTGAAGCTTTCTTT.

V and J are TRBV5-8 and TRBJ2-5; 7 bases are a match to TRBD1. CDR1 is SGHTS, CDR2 YDEGEE, per germline. V gave up 4 bases and J gave up 5 bases; unmatched junction bases: 11. This CDR3 has 15 amino acids. This CDR3 is CASSTTGFRGETQYF. The CDR3 DNA reads TGTGCCAGCAGCACCACAGGGTTCAGGGGGGAGACCCAGTACTTC.

The J gene is TRBJ2-5, the V gene TRBV7-2; D could derive from TRBD1 or TRBD2 (5 bases each). Germline assignment: CDR1 SGHTA and CDR2 FQGNSA. V lost 4 bases and J 1 base, leaving 13 bases between the germline ends. This CDR3 comprises 15 residues. The CDR3 region is CASSSRTGPQETQYF. CDR3 sequence (DNA): TGTGCCAGCAGCTCCCGAACGGGGCCCCAAGAGACCCAGTACTTC.

This sequence joins TRBV7-9 and TRBJ2-7, with 8 bases identical to TRBD1. The length of the CDR3 is 14 residues. V trimming: 4 bases; J trimming: 0 bases; junction bases outside the gene matches: 2. CDR1 is SEHNR, CDR2 FQNEAQ, per germline (reference sequence). CDR3 in DNA: TGTGCCAGCAGCTGGACAGGGTCCTCCTACGAGCAGTACTTC. Its translation is CASSWTGSSYEQYF.

This chain connects TRBV28 to TRBJ2-1; TRBD2 agrees at 9 bases. Germline V gives CDR1 MDHEN, CDR2 SYDVKM. There are 17 residues in the CDR3. With V trimmed by 5 bases and J by 5 bases, 13 bases remained unmatched. The CDR3 region has the DNA TGTGCCAGCAGTACCCTTTGGGGCGGGAGGGGCCACAATGAGCAGTTCTTC. It codes for CASSTLWGGRGHNEQFF.

This chain uses TRBV30 with TRBJ1-1, with a weak D call TRBD1 (5 bases). From germline, CDR1 is GTSNPN and CDR2 SVGIG (reference sequence). The CDR3 runs to 13 residues. Trimming stripped 2 bases from V and 11 bases from J, with 18 bases between. The CDR3 region has the DNA TGTGCCTGGAGTTTGGGGGGGGTACCCTCGGCTTTCTTT. This gives the protein CAWSLGGVPSAFF.

The chain has TRBV5-6 and TRBJ2-7; 7 nucleotides line up with TRBD1. The CDR3 spans 15 residues. Germline lookup yields CDR1 SGHDT and CDR2 YYEEEE. V shed 2 bases and J 1 base; nucleotides not matched to a gene: 6. The CDR3 loop is CASSFHQTGSYEQYF. The DNA for the CDR3 is TGTGCCAGCAGCTTCCATCAGACAGGGTCCTACGAGCAGTACTTC.

This clone was seen a single time. This sequence joins TRBV2 and TRBJ1-2; TRBD1 matches at 9 bases. The CDR3 extends over 12 amino acids. Unmatched junction bases numbered 6, after V lost 6 bases and J lost 10 bases. Germline values: CDR1 SNHLY, CDR2 FYNNEI. CDR3 nucleotides: TGTGCCAGCAGAGACAGGGGGGTGGACTACACCTTC. Translation gives CASRDRGVDYTF.